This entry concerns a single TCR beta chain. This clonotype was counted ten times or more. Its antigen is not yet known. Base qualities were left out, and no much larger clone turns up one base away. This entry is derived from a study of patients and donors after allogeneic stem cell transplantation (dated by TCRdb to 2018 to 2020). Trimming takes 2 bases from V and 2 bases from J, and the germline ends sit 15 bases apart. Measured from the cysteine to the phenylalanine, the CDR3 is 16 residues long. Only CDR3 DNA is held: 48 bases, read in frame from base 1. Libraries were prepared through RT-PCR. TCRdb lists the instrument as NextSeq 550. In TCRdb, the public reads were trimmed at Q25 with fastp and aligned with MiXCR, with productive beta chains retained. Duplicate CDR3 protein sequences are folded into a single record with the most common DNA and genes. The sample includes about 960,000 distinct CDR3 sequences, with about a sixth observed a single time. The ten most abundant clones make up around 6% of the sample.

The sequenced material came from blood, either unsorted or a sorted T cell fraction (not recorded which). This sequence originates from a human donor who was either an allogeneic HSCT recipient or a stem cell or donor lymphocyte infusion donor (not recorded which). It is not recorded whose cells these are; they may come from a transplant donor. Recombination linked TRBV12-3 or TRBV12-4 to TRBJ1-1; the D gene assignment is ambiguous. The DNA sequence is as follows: TGTGCCAGCAGTTTAAACGGGCTACTCCCCAACACTGAAGCTTTCTTT. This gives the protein CASSLNGLLPNTEAFF.